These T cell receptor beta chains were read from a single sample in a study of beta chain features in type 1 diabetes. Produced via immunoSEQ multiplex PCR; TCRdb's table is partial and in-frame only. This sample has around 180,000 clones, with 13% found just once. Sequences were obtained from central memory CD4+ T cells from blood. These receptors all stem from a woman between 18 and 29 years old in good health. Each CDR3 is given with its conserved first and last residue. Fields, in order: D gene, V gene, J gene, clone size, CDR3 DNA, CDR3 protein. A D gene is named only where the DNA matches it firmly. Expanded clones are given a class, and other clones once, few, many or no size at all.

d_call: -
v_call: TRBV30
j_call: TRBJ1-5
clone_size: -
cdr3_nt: TGTGCCTGGAGTGTCGTGGGGGGGGCCTTACCCCAGCATTTT
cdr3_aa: CAWSVVGGALPQHF

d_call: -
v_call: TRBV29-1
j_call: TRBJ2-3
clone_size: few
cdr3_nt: TGCAGCGTTGCAGAAACTACCGCTAGCACAGATACGCAGTATTTT
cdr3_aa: CSVAETTASTDTQYF

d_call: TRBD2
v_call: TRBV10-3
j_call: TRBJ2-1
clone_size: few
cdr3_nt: TGTGCCATCAGTACGGCTAGCGGGGTTTCCTACAATGAGCAGTTCTTC
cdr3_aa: CAISTASGVSYNEQFF

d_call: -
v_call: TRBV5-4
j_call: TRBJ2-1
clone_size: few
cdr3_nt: TGTGCCAGCACTCGGAGGGATAATGAGCAGTTCTTC
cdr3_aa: CASTRRDNEQFF

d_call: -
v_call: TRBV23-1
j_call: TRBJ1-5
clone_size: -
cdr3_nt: TGCGCCAGCAGTCGAGACCAGGGATTTAGGGATCAGCCCCAGCATTTT
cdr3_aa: CASSRDQGFRDQPQHF

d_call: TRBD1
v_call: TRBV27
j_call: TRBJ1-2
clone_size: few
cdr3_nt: TGTGCCAGCGGCAGGACAGGGGTGGCCTATGGCTACACCTTC
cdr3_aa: CASGRTGVAYGYTF

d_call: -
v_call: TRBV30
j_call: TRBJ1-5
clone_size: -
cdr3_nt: TGTGCCTGGAGTCCCGACAGCTCTCAGCCCCAGCATTTT
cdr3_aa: CAWSPDSSQPQHF

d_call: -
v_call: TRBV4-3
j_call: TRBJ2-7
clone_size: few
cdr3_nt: TGCGCCAGCAGCCAAGCTACCAGGAACTACGAGCAGTACTTC
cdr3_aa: CASSQATRNYEQYF

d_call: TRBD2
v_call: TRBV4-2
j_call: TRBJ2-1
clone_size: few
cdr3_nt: TGTGCCAGCAGCTCGGCTAGCGGGAGTAGCTTGGATGAGCAGTTCTTC
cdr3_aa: CASSSASGSSLDEQFF

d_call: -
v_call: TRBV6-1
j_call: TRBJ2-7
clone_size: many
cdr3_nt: TGTGCCAGCAGTCCGGGACTCGCTACCTACGAGCAGTACTTC
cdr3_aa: CASSPGLATYEQYF

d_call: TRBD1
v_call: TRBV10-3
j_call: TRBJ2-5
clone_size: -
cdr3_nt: TGTGCCACGACAGGGGGCGCGGAGACCCAGTACTTC
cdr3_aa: CATTGGAETQYF

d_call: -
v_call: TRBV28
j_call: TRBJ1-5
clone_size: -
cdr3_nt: TGTGCCAGCAGTTTACCGCAGGGCCATCAGCCCCAGCATTTT
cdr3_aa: CASSLPQGHQPQHF

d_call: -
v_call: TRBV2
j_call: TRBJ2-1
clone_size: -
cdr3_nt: TGTGCCAGCAGTGAAACTACCGGGAACAATGAGCAGTTCTTC
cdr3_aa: CASSETTGNNEQFF

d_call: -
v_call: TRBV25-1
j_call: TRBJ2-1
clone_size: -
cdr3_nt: TGTGCCAGCAGTGAAAAACGACTGCGGGCTAATGAGCAGTTCTTC
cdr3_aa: CASSEKRLRANEQFF

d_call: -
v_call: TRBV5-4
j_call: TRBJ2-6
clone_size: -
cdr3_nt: TGTGCCAGCAGCTTACCGCGGACAGGGGCCAACGTCCTGACTTTC
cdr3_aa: CASSLPRTGANVLTF

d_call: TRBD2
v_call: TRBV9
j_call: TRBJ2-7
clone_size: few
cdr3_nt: TGTGCCAGCAGCGTAGCCGGGACTACCTACGAGCAGTACTTC
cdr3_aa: CASSVAGTTYEQYF

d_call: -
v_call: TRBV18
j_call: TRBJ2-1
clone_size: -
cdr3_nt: TGTGCCAGCTCACCAGGAGGGGCCAGGAACTACAATGAGCAGTTCTTC
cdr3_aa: CASSPGGARNYNEQFF

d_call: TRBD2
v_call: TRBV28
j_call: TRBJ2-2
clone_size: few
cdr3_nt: TGTGCCAGCAGTTTAGCGGGAGTAGGGACCGGGGAGCTGTTTTTT
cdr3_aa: CASSLAGVGTGELFF

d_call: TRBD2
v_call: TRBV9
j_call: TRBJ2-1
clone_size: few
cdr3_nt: TGTGCCAGCAGCGTAGGACTAGCAGATACCAATGAGCAGTTCTTC
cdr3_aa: CASSVGLADTNEQFF

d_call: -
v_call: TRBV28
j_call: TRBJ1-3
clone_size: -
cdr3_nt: TGTGCCAGCAGATCAGGGTTTGCTGGAAACACCATATATTTT
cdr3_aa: CASRSGFAGNTIYF

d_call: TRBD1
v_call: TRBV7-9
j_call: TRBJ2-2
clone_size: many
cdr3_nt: TGTGCCAGCAGCTTAACGACAGGGGGCACCGGGGAGCTGTTTTTT
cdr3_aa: CASSLTTGGTGELFF

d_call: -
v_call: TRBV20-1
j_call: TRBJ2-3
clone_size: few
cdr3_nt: TGCAGTGCCAGAGATGGCGATACGCAGTATTTT
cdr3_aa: CSARDGDTQYF

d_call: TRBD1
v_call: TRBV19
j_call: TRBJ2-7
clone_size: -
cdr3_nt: TGTGCCAGTAGTCCGCCCGGGACAGGAGATTACGAGCAGTACTTC
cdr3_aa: CASSPPGTGDYEQYF

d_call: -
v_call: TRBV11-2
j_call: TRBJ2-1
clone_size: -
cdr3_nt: TGTGCCAGCAGCTTAGATCGGGGAGGGGGTCCCTACAATGAGCAGTTCTTC
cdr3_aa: CASSLDRGGGPYNEQFF

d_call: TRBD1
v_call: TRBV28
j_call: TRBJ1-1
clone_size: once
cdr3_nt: TGTGCCAGCAGTTTGCCACGGACAGGGAGGACTGAAGCTTTCTTT
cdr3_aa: CASSLPRTGRTEAFF

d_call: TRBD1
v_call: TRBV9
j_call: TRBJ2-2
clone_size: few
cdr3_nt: TGTGCCAGCAGCGTAAGACAGGGGTTCAGCGGGGAGCTGTTTTTT
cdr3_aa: CASSVRQGFSGELFF

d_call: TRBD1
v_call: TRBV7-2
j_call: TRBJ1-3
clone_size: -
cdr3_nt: TGTGCCAGCAGCCCACGACAGGGATTCTCTGGAAACACCATATATTTT
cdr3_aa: CASSPRQGFSGNTIYF

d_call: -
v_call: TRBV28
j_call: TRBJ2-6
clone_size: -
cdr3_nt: TGTGCCAGCAGTTCGGACCCAGGGAGGCGGATGGTGGCTGGGGCCAACGTCCTGACTTTC
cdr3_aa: CASSSDPGRRMVAGANVLTF

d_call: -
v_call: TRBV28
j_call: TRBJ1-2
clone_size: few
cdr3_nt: TGTGCCAGCATGGATCAGGGCGGTACAAGGGATGGCTACACCTTC
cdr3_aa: CASMDQGGTRDGYTF

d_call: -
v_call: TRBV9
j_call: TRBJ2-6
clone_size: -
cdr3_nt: TGTGCCAGCAGCCCGACAGCCTCTGGGGCCAACGTCCTGACTTTC
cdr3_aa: CASSPTASGANVLTF

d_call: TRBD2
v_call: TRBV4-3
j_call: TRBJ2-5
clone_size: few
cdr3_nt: TGCGCCAGCAGCCAGACTTTTGGCACTAGCGGGAGATCAGAGACCCAGTACTTC
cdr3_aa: CASSQTFGTSGRSETQYF

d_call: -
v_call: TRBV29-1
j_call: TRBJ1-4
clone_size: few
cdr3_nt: TGCAGCGTTGAAATCAGGCGGGGTGAAAAACTGTTTTTT
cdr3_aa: CSVEIRRGEKLFF

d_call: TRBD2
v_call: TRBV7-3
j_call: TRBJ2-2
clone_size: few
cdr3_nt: TGTGCCAGCAGCTCCGGCGGGAGGTTAGCCGGGGAGCTGTTTTTT
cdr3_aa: CASSSGGRLAGELFF

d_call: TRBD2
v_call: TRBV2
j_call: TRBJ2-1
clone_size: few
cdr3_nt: TGTGCCAGCATCCCGACTAGCGGGAGCGACAATGAGCAGTTCTTC
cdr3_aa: CASIPTSGSDNEQFF

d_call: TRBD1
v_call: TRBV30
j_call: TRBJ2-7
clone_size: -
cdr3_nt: TGTGCCTGGAGACAGGGGGCTAAAGGGGAGCAGTACTTC
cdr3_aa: CAWRQGAKGEQYF

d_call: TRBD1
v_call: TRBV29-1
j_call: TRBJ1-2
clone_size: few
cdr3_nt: TGCAGCGTTGAAGAAGGAGGGGGCCAGTATGGCTACACCTTC
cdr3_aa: CSVEEGGGQYGYTF

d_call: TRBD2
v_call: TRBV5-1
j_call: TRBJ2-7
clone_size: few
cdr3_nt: TGCGCCAGCAGCTTGGCCCCAGCGGGAGCCTACGAGCAGTACTTC
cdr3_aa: CASSLAPAGAYEQYF

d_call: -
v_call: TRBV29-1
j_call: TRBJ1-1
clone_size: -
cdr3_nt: TGCAGCGTTGTTCTTCCTTCGCGACGGGGTGAAGCTTTCTTT
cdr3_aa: CSVVLPSRRGEAFF

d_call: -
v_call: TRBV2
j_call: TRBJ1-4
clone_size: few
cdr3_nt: TGTGCCAGCAGACAGGGAAACGAAAAACTGTTTTTT
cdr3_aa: CASRQGNEKLFF

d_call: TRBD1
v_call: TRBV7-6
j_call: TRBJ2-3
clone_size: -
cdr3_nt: TGTGCCAGCGGACAGGGTTTGGATACGCAGTATTTT
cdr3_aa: CASGQGLDTQYF